This TCR beta chain was observed in a study of cytomegalovirus exposure and HLA in healthy donors. Study-wide context: There were 85 million or so unique TCRs (from HLA-typed donors) in an early data release. Study-wide points: In an earlier analysis, about 87% or about 30%: the productive usage of most TCR beta V segments. For TCR beta chains, V- and J-gene trimming was later linked to a missense DCLRE1C variant.

Details on this clone: Antigen: not known.

There are 12 residues in the CDR3. CDR1 and CDR2 (germline): GTSNPN, SVGIG (reference sequence). V lost 4 bases, J lost 5 bases, and 11 bases lay in between. The PCR was carried out with 60 Vbeta primers and 13 Jbeta primers. Produced via immunoSEQ multiplex PCR; TCRdb's table is partial and in-frame only. The table lists over 200,000 clones, more than 60% of them singletons. The TCR was taken from a woman in her 30s in good health and CMV-seronegative. The chain joins TRBV30 to TRBJ1-1; no reliable D call. Sequencing was performed on PBMCs. The CDR3 bases are TGTGCCTGGACCGAGGGAGGGACTGAAGCTTTCTTT. Translated: CAWTEGGTEAFF. Drawing the rest from reference TRBV30 and TRBJ1-1, the complete variable domain is SQTIHQWPATLVQPVGSPLSLECTVEGTSNPNLYWYRQAAGRGLQLLFYSVGIGQISSEVPQNLSASRPQDRQFILSSKKLLLSDSGFYLCAWTEGGTEAFFGQGTRLTVV.